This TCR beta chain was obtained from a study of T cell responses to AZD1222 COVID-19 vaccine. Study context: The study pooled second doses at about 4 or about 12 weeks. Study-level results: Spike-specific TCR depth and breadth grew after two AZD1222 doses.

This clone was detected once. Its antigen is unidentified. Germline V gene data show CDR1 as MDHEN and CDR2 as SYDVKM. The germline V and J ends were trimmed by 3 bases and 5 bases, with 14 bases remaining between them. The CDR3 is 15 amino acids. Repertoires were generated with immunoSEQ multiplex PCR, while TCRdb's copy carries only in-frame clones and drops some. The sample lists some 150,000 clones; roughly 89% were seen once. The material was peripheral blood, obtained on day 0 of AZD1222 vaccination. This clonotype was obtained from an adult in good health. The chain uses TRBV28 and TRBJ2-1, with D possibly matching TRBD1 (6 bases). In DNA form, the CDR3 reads TGTGCCAGCAGTTTGCTCCTACAGGGTGACAATGAGCAGTTCTTC. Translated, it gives CASSLLLQGDNEQFF.